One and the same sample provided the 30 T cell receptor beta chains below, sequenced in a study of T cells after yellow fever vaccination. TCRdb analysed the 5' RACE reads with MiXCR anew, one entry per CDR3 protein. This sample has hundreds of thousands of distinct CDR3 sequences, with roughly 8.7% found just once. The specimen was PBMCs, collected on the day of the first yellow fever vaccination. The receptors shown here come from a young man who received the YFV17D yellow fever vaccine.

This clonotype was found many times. The CDR3 coding sequence is TGCGCCAGCAGCCCGTGGGAGTACACCGGGGAGCTGTTTTTT. Its protein product is CASSPWEYTGELFF. The chain joins TRBV5-1 to TRBJ2-2; possibly TRBD2 for D (5 bases). CDR1 and CDR2 (germline): SGHRS, YFSETQ. The length of the CDR3 is 14 residues. V lost 4 bases, J lost 3 bases, and 10 bases lay in between.

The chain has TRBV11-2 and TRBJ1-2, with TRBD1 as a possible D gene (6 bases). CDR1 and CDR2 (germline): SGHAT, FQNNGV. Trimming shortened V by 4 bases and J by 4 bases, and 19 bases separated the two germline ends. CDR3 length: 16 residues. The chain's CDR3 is CASSSLRRGRGYGYTF. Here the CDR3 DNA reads TGTGCCAGCAGCTCCTTACGCAGGGGAAGGGGCTATGGCTACACCTTC.

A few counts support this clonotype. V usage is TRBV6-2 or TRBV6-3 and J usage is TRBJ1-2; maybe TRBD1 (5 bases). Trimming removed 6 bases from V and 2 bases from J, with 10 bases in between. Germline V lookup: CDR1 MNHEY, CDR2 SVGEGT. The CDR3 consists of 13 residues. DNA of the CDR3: TGTGCCAGCAGAATAGACAGCAACTATGGCTACACCTTC. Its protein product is CASRIDSNYGYTF.

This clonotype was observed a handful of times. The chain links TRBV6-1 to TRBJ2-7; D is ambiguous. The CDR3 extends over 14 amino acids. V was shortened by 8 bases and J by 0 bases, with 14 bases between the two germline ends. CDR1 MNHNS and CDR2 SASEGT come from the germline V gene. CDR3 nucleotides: TGTGCCAGCTCCCACGGGTATGGCTCCTACGAGCAGTACTTC. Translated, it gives CASSHGYGSYEQYF.

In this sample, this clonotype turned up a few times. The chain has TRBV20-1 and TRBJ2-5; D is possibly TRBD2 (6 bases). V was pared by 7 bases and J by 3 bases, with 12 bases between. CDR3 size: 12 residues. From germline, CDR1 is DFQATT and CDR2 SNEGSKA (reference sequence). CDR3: CSGTSGEETQYF. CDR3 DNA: TGCAGTGGTACCTCGGGGGAAGAGACCCAGTACTTC.

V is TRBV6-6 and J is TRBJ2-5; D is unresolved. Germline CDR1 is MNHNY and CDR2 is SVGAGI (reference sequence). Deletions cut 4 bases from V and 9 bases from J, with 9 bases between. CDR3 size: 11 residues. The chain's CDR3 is CASSFSWAQYF. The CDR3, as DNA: TGTGCCAGCAGTTTCTCCTGGGCCCAGTACTTC.

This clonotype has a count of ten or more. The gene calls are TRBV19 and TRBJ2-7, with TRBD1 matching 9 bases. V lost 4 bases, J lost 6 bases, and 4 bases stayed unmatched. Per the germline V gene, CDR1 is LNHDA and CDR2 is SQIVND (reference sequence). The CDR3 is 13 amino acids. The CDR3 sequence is CASSRGQGGEQYV. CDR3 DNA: TGTGCCAGTAGTAGGGGACAGGGAGGCGAGCAGTACGTC.

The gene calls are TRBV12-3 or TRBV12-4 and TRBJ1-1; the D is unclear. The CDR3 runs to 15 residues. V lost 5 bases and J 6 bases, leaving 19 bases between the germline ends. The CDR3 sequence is CASSLSVRYGPEAFF. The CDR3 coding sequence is TGTGCCAGCAGTCTCTCAGTCAGGTATGGCCCTGAAGCTTTCTTT.

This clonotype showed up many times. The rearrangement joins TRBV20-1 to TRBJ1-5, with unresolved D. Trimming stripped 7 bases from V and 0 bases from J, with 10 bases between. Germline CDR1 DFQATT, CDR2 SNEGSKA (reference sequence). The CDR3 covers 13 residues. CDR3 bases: TGCAGTGTATCCCCGGGTAGCAATCAGCCCCAGCATTTT. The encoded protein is CSVSPGSNQPQHF.

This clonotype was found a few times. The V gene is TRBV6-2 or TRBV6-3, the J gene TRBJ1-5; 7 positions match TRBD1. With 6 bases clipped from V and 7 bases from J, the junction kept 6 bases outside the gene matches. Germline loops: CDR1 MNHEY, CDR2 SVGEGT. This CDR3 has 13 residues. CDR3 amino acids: CASSLLTGQPQHF. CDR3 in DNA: TGTGCCAGCAGCCTCTTGACAGGGCAGCCCCAGCATTTT.

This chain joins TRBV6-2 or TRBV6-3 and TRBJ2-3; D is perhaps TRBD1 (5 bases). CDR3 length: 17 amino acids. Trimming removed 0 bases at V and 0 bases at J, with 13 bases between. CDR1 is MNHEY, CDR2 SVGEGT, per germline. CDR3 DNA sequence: TGTGCCAGCAGTTACTCTAGAGGACACACTAGCACAGATACGCAGTATTTT. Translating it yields CASSYSRGHTSTDTQYF.

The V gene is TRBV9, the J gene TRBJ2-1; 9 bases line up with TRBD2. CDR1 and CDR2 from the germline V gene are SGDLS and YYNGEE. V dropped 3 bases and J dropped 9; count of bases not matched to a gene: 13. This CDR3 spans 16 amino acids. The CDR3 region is CASSALSGGSLSEQFF. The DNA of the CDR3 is TGTGCCAGCAGCGCACTAAGCGGGGGGTCCCTTAGTGAGCAGTTCTTC.

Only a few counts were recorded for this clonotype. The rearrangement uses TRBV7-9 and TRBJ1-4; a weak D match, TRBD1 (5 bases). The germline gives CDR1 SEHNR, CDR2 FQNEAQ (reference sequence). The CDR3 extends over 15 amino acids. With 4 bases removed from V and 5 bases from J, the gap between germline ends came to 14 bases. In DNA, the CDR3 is TGTGCCAGCAGCTCGCCCGGGACCCTAAATGAAAAACTGTTTTTT. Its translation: CASSSPGTLNEKLFF.

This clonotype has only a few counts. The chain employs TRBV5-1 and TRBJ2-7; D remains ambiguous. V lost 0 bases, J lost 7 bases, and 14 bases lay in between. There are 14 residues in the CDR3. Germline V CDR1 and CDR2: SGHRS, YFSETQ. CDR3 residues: CASSLGRTLSEQYF. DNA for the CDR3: TGCGCCAGCAGCTTGGGGCGGACCCTGTCGGAGCAGTACTTC.

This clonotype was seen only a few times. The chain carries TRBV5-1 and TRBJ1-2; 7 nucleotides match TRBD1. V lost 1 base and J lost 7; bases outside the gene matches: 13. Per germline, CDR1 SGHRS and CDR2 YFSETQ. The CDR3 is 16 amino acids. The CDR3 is CASSLRFTGALPGYTF. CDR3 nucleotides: TGCGCCAGCAGCTTGCGCTTTACAGGGGCTCTCCCTGGCTACACCTTC.

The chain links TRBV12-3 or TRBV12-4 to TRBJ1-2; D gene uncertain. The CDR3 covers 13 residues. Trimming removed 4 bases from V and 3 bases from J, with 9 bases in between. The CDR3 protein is CASSWRGDYGYTF. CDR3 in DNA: TGTGCCAGCAGTTGGCGAGGAGACTATGGCTACACCTTC.

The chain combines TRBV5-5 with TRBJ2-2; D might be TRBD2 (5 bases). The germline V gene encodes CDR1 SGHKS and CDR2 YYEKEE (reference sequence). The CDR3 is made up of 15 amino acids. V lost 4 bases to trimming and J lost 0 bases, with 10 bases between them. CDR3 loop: CASSAGLSNTGELFF. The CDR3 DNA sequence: TGTGCCAGCAGCGCGGGCCTTTCGAACACCGGGGAGCTGTTTTTT.

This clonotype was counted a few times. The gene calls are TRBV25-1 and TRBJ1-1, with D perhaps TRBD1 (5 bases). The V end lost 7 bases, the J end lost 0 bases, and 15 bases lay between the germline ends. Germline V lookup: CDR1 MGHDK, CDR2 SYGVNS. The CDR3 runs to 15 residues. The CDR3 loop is CASTARGGLNTEAFF. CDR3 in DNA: TGTGCCAGCACTGCACGGGGGGGATTGAACACTGAAGCTTTCTTT. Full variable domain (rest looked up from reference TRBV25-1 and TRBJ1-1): EADIYQTPRYLVIGTGKKITLECSQTMGHDKMYWYQQDPGMELHLIHYSYGVNSTEKGDLSSESTVSRIRTEHFPLTLESARPSHTSQYLCASTARGGLNTEAFFGQGTRLTVV.

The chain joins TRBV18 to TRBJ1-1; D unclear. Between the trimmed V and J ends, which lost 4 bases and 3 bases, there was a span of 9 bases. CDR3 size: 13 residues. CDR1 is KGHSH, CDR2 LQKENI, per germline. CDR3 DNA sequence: TGTGCCAGCTCACATGGGGAAGACACTGAAGCTTTCTTT. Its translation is CASSHGEDTEAFF.

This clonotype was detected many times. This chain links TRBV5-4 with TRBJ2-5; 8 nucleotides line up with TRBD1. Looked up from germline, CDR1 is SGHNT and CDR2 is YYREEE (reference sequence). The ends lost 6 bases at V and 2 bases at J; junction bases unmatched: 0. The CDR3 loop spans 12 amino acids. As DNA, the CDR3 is TGTGCCAGCAACAGGGGGCAAGAGACCCAGTACTTC. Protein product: CASNRGQETQYF.

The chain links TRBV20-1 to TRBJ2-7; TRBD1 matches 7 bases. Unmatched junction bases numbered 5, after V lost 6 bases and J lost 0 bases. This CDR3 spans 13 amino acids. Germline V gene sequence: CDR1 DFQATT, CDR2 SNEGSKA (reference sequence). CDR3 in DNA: TGCAGTGCCGCAGCAGGGGGCTCCTACGAGCAGTACTTC. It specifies CSAAAGGSYEQYF.

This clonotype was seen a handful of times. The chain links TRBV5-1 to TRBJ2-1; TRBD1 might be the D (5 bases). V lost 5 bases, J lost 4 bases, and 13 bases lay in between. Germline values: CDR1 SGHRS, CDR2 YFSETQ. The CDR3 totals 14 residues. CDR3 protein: CASRYRQGYNEQFF. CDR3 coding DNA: TGCGCCAGCAGGTACCGGCAGGGTTACAATGAGCAGTTCTTC.

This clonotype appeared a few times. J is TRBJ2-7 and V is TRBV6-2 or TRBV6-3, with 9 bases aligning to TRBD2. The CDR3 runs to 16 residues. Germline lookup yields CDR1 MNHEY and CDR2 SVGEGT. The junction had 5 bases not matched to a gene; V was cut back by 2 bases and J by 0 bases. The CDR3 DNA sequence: TGTGCCAGCAGTTACCTCGGCGGGGGGGGCTCCTACGAGCAGTACTTC. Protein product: CASSYLGGGGSYEQYF.

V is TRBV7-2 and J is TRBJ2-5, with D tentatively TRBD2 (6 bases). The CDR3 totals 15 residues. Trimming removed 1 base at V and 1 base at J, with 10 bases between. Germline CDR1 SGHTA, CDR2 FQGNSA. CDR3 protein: CASSLVSGSQETQYF. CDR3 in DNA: TGTGCCAGCAGCTTAGTCTCCGGGAGCCAAGAGACCCAGTACTTC.

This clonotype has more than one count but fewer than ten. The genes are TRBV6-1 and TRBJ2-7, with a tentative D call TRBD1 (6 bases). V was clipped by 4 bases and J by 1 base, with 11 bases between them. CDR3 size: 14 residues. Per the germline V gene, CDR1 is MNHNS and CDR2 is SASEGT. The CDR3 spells CASSVGTTSYEQYF. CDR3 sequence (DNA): TGTGCCAGCAGTGTCGGGACAACGTCCTACGAGCAGTACTTC.

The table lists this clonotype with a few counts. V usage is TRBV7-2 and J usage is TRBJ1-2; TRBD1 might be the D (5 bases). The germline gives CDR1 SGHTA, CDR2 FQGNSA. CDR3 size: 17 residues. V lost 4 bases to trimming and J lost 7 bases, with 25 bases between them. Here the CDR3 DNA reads TGTGCCAGCAGCTCCCGAAGGCAGGGCAGCTCCCTCGTTGGCTACACCTTC. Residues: CASSSRRQGSSLVGYTF.

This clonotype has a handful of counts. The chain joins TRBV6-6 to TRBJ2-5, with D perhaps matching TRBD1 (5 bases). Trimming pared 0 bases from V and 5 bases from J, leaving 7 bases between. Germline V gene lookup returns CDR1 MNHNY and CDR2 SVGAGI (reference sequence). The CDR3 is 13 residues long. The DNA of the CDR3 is TGTGCCAGCAGTTACTCGAAGGGGGAGACCCAGTACTTC. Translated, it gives CASSYSKGETQYF.

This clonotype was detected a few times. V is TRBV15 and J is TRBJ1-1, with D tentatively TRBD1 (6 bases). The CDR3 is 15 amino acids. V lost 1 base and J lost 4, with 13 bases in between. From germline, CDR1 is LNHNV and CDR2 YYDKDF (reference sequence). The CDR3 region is CATSRGIGGATEAFF. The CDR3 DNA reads TGTGCCACCAGCAGAGGAATCGGGGGGGCCACTGAAGCTTTCTTT.

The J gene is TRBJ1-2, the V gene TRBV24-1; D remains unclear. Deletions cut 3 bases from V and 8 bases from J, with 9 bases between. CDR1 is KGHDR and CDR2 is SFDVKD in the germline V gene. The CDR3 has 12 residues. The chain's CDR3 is CATSDLATGYTF. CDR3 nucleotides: TGTGCCACCAGTGATCTGGCAACGGGCTACACCTTC.

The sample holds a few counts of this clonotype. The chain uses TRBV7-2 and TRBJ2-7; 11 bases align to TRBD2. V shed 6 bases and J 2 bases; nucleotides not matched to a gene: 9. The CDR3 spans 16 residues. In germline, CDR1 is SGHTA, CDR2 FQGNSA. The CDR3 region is CASRLSLAGGPYEQYF. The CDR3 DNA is TGTGCCAGCAGGTTAAGTCTAGCGGGGGGCCCCTACGAGCAGTACTTC.